Here is one T cell receptor (beta chain) with its context. The target antigen is unknown. From germline, CDR1 is MGHRA and CDR2 YSYEKL. The ends were cut back, 1 base at V and 2 bases at J, with 13 bases in the middle. This CDR3 is 16 amino acids long. The method was immunoSEQ multiplex PCR; TCRdb's version includes in-frame clones alone and lacks a portion of them. The profile shows tens of thousands of clones, 70% to 90% of them singletons. This sample is part of a study of T cells in localized non-small cell lung cancer. Overall study findings and caveats: Appearing in adjacent lung were a median around 60 of the top 100 tumor clones. There was higher T cell clonality in uninvolved adjacent lung than in tumor, and it was highest there.

The chain carries TRBV4-1 and TRBJ2-3; D unclear. The sample consisted of peripheral blood mononuclear cells, taken before any cancer treatment. This TCR was sampled from a male donor aged 60 or over with stage II lung adenocarcinoma. The CDR3 sequence is CASSQGAYLTTDTQYF. In DNA, the CDR3 is TGCGCCAGCAGCCAAGGAGCCTACCTTACCACAGATACGCAGTATTTT.